Sequencing of this T cell receptor beta chain was carried out in a study of OX40 agonist ivuxolimab in advanced cancers. Study as a whole: Dose-escalation patients were diagnosed with hepatocellular carcinoma, melanoma, renal cell cancer or head and neck cancer. Study outcomes and limitations: The antigens recognized by the expanded peripheral T cells, that is their antigen specificity, were not determined. There were, on average, more expanded clones in CD8+ T cells than in CD4+. Some of the lowest clonal expansion was seen in partial responders at 0.1-3.0 mg/kg.

Worth noting for this clone: Its target is unknown.

Germline V CDR1 and CDR2: LNHDA, SQIVND (reference sequence). J lost 1 base, V lost 8 bases, and 7 bases had no gene match. This CDR3 spans 15 amino acids. Data came from immunoSEQ multiplex PCR; TCRdb stores just in-frame clones and leaves some out. The sample records about 70,000 clones, around 82% being singletons. The chain combines TRBV19 with TRBJ1-3; 8 bases line up with TRBD1. The receptor comes from an adult with an advanced solid tumor such as melanoma, head and neck, liver or kidney cancer. The sequencing here drew on CD4+ or CD8+ T cells sorted from blood, taken in a trial of the OX40 agonist ivuxolimab. CDR3 amino acids: CASARDRISGNTIYF. The CDR3 DNA reads TGTGCCAGTGCCCGGGACAGGATATCTGGAAACACCATATATTTT.